This T cell receptor beta chain is from a study of T-cell reconstitution after alpha-beta-depleted transplantation in children (dated by TCRdb to about 2016). Notes on the research overall: T-cell immune reconstitution after TCRalphabeta/CD19-depleted allogeneic hematopoietic cell transplantation in children was quantitatively tracked in the study by means of TCR repertoire profiling. The paper's findings and limits, for the study overall: The high TCRbeta diversity at day 60 in some patients was ascribed to recipient T cells and intrathymic progenitors that had survived conditioning. The frequencies of hyperexpanded clones fell over the following months, and after one year, T-cell counts and TCRbeta diversity were mostly attributed to newly produced T cells. The apparently early alphabetaT-cell count recovery about two months after transplant was reportedly dependent on only several hundred rapidly expanded clones derived from non-depleted graft cells.

Library preparation used PCR. Sequencing took place on an Illumina HiSeq 2500. TCR libraries were prepared with molecular barcoding, using unique molecular identifiers to normalize TCRbeta repertoire quantification. The public sequencing data were trimmed at Q25 with fastp and processed into clonotypes with MiXCR by TCRdb, which kept only in-frame beta chains. CDR3 protein sequences are deduplicated, and each keeps its most common genes and DNA. The sample records 300,000 or so distinct CDR3 sequences, approximately 23% of which are singletons. The ten largest clones add up to approximately 11% of the sample. This clonotype has just one count. What this receptor recognizes is not known. One base away there is no much larger clone; base qualities are not given. The germline V gene gives CDR1 as SQVTM and CDR2 as ANQGSEA. The junction shows trimming of 8 bases on V and 0 bases on J, plus 15 bases between the germline ends. The CDR3, from cysteine to phenylalanine, totals 14 residues. Just the 42-base CDR3 DNA is kept, in frame starting at base 1.

In the paper's terms, the treatment or condition label means: allogeneic hematopoietic cell transplantation with graft depleted of TCRalphabeta T cells and CD19 B cells. Transplant recipients were children who received TCRalphabeta/CD19-depleted allogeneic hematopoietic cell grafts. Material: PBMCs, mostly from graft donor cells, obtained 180 days after TCRalphabeta/CD19-depleted stem cell transplant. The sequence is built from TRBV29-1 and TRBJ2-3; the D gene lacks a confident call. The receptor was isolated from a male patient between 5 and 17 years old who had a stem cell transplant for acute lymphoblastic leukemia, so the T cells may come from the graft donor. The CDR3 in this case is CSYSGGVSTDTQYF. In nucleotide form, the sequence is TGCAGCTACTCCGGCGGCGTAAGCACAGATACGCAGTATTTT.